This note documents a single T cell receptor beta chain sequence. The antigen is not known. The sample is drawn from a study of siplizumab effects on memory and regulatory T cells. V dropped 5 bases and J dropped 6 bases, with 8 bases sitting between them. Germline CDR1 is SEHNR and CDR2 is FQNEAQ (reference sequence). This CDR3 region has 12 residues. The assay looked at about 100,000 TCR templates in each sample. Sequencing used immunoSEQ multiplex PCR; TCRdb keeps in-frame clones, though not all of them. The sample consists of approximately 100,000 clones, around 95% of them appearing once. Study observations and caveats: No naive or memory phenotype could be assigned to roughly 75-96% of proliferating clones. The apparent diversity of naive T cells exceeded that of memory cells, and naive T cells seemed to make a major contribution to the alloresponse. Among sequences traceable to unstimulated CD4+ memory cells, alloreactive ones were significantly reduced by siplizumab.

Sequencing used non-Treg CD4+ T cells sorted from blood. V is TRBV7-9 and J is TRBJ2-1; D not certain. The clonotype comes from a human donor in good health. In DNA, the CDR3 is TGTGCCAGCAGCCCCGTGGCCAATGAGCAGTTCTTC. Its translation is CASSPVANEQFF.